This is a list of T cell receptor beta chains from one sample in a study of PD-1 blockade in classical Hodgkin lymphoma. The data were produced by immunoSEQ multiplex PCR, yet TCRdb's version contains in-frame clones alone and is incomplete. The sample lists tens of thousands of clones, around 91% occurring once. The sample consisted of peripheral blood mononuclear cells (PBMCs), taken at baseline. These receptor sequences come from a human donor with classical Hodgkin lymphoma. The CDR3 runs from the conserved cysteine through the conserved F or W. A D gene is named only where the DNA matches it firmly. Only some rows state a clone size, as once, few, many or a class for expanded clones.

>NA|TRBJ2-3|TRBV19|NA
CATSISGTRGDTQYF
TGTGCCACGTCCATCAGTGGGACGAGAGGCGATACGCAGTATTTT
>NA|TRBJ2-2|TRBV27|NA
CASSALTGELFF
TGTGCCAGCAGTGCTCTTACCGGGGAGCTGTTTTTT
>NA|TRBJ2-3|TRBV5-1|NA
CASSLTSTFTDTQYF
TGCGCCAGCAGCCTAACTAGCACCTTCACAGATACGCAGTATTTT
>NA|TRBJ1-4|TRBV18|NA
CASSGREGTNEKLFF
TGTGCCAGCTCAGGCCGGGAGGGGACTAATGAAAAACTGTTTTTT
>NA|TRBJ2-2|TRBV7-3|NA
CASSLGPAVGAGELFF
TGTGCCAGCAGCTTAGGGCCAGCGGTAGGGGCCGGGGAGCTGTTTTTT
>NA|TRBJ2-7|TRBV18|NA
CASSLSAAFYEQYF
TGTGCCAGCTCCCTCTCGGCGGCTTTCTACGAGCAGTACTTC
>NA|TRBJ1-2|TRBV25-1|TRBD1
CASRDSGTGGHGYTF
TGTGCCAGCAGAGATTCCGGGACAGGGGGCCATGGCTACACCTTC
>few|TRBJ1-2|TRBV6-8|NA
CASSYGAGYTF
TGTGCCAGCAGTTACGGGGCAGGCTACACCTTC
>NA|TRBJ2-7|TRBV5-1|NA
CASSSQGLAYEQYF
TGCGCCAGCAGCTCGCAGGGCCTTGCTTACGAGCAGTACTTC
>NA|TRBJ2-4|TRBV30|TRBD1
CAWSQMGQGAIIQYF
TGTGCCTGGAGTCAGATGGGACAGGGGGCGATCATTCAGTACTTC
>NA|TRBJ2-5|TRBV5-6|NA
CASSHPSGKGETQYF
TGTGCCAGCAGCCATCCCTCAGGGAAGGGAGAGACCCAGTACTTC
>NA|TRBJ2-7|TRBV6-1|TRBD1
CASSDRDSAYEQYF
TGTGCCAGCAGTGACCGGGACAGTGCCTACGAGCAGTACTTC
>NA|TRBJ2-2|TRBV7-2|NA
CASARIIGELFF
TGTGCCAGCGCCCGTATCATCGGGGAGCTGTTTTTT
>once|TRBJ2-1|TRBV6-5|TRBD1
CASSQGQGARQFF
TGTGCCAGCAGTCAAGGACAGGGGGCGCGGCAGTTCTTC
>NA|TRBJ2-2|TRBV5-4|NA
CASTLGLSLVGITGELFF
TGTGCCAGCACCCTCGGGCTGTCTTTAGTGGGAATCACCGGGGAGCTGTTTTTT
>NA|TRBJ1-2|TRBV30|NA
CAWSQGAIYGYTF
TGTGCCTGGAGTCAAGGGGCCATCTATGGCTACACCTTC
>NA|TRBJ2-7|TRBV12-5|NA
CASGLVVGGTGLVEQYF
TGTGCTAGTGGTTTGGTAGTTGGGGGAACAGGGTTGGTCGAGCAGTACTTC
>NA|TRBJ1-1|TRBV29-1|NA
CSPQEVNTEAFF
TGCAGCCCACAGGAGGTGAACACTGAAGCTTTCTTT
>NA|TRBJ1-2|TRBV19|NA
CASSIWGTGYTF
TGTGCCAGTAGTATTTGGGGGACTGGCTACACCTTC
>NA|TRBJ2-1|TRBV18|NA
CASSPWDLHNEQFF
TGTGCCAGCTCACCATGGGACTTACACAATGAGCAGTTCTTC
>NA|TRBJ1-3|TRBV5-1|TRBD1
CASSPWDRTTSGNTIYF
TGCGCCAGCAGCCCCTGGGACAGGACGACCTCTGGAAACACCATATATTTT
>once|TRBJ2-2|TRBV2|TRBD2
CASKQTGLVGELFF
TGTGCCAGCAAGCAAACAGGACTAGTGGGGGAGCTGTTTTTT
>NA|TRBJ2-7|TRBV5-1|TRBD1
CASSNILSDRVPSYEQYF
TGCGCCAGCAGCAATATCTTATCGGACAGGGTTCCTTCGTACGAGCAGTACTTC
>NA|TRBJ2-3|TRBV5-1|NA
CASSEGGTSAGRTQYF
TGCGCCAGCAGCGAGGGGGGTACTAGTGCTGGGCGCACGCAGTATTTT
>NA|TRBJ1-1|TRBV5-1|NA
CASSFQGEGTEAFF
TGCGCCAGCAGCTTCCAGGGAGAGGGAACTGAAGCTTTCTTT
>few|TRBJ1-1|TRBV30|NA
CATGGTEGTEAFF
TGTGCGACTGGAGGCACAGAGGGAACTGAAGCTTTCTTT
>NA|TRBJ2-7|TRBV11-2|TRBD2
CASSWVRTSGGKTYEQYF
TGTGCCAGCAGCTGGGTTAGGACTAGCGGGGGGAAAACCTACGAGCAGTACTTC
>once|TRBJ2-7|TRBV11-2|TRBD2
CASRLLAGDSYEQYF
TGTGCCAGCAGACTCCTAGCGGGGGATTCCTACGAGCAGTACTTC
>medium-sized|TRBJ1-6|TRBV9|TRBD1
CASSVGTGENSPLHF
TGTGCCAGCAGCGTAGGGACAGGCGAGAATTCACCCCTCCACTTT
>once|TRBJ1-1|TRBV7-9|NA
CASSLNRDTEAFF
TGTGCCAGCAGCCTAAACAGGGACACTGAAGCTTTCTTT
>NA|TRBJ2-2|TRBV2|TRBD1
CASRTGYTGELFF
TGTGCCAGCAGGACAGGGTACACCGGGGAGCTGTTTTTT
>NA|TRBJ2-3|TRBV5-6|TRBD2
CASSSTSAGADTQYF
TGTGCCAGCAGCTCCACTAGCGCGGGGGCAGATACGCAGTATTTT